The T cell receptor (beta chain) under discussion was sequenced for a study of T cells in localized non-small cell lung cancer. Study-level results: Out of the top 100 tumor clones, a median roughly 58 were seen in adjacent lung. Uninvolved adjacent lung had the highest recorded T cell clonality, with tumor below it. In the blood, greater T cell density corresponded to longer overall survival.

This clone was observed a few times. Its antigen is undetermined. Generated by immunoSEQ multiplex PCR, the TCRdb table keeps only in-frame clones and is missing some. The table has over a thousand clones, 30% to 45% seen once. Deletions cut 3 bases from V and 0 bases from J, with 17 bases between. CDR3 length: 17 residues. Per the germline V gene, CDR1 is SGHNT and CDR2 is YENEEA. The TCR sequence derives from a female donor at least 60 years old with stage II lung adenocarcinoma. The chain couples TRBV11-3 to TRBJ1-1; D uncertain. Sequenced here: lung tumor tissue, sampled before any cancer treatment. CDR3 region: CASSLGETRHMNTEAFF. The CDR3 nucleotides are TGTGCCAGCAGCTTGGGAGAAACGAGACACATGAACACTGAAGCTTTCTTT. Looking up the rest from reference TRBV11-3 and TRBJ1-1 gives the full variable domain: EAGVVQSPRYKIIEKKQPVAFWCNPISGHNTLYWYLQNLGQGPELLIRYENEEAVDDSQLPKDRFSAERLKGVDSTLKIQPAELGDSAVYLCASSLGETRHMNTEAFFGQGTRLTVV.